Each of the 29 T cell receptor beta chains below was sequenced from the same sample in a study of blood T cells in healthy people across ages. A second PCR of 7 to 11 cycles used a sample-barcoded 5' primer and a J-beta primer mix. TCRdb ran MiXCR on the 5' RACE reads and lists one entry per CDR3 protein. The sample lists roughly 1,100,000 distinct CDR3 sequences, under 30% occurring once. These same data were also listed under a study on T cells of mothers and their children.

The sequenced sample consisted of blood. The receptors stem from a girl aged 2 to 10 in good health.

V is TRBV3-1 and J is TRBJ2-7; 12 positions match TRBD2. The J segment lost 1 base and the V segment lost 3 bases, leaving 7 bases of the junction unmatched. Germline V gene sequence: CDR1 LGHDT, CDR2 YNNKEL (reference sequence). CDR3 length: 17 amino acids. CDR3 residues: CASSHQVTSGRSYEQYF. CDR3 nucleotides: TGTGCCAGCAGCCATCAGGTGACTAGCGGGAGATCCTACGAGCAGTACTTC.

This clonotype was counted a few times. The rearrangement joins TRBV29-1 to TRBJ2-7; tentatively, D is TRBD1 (6 bases). This CDR3 has 11 amino acids. Per the germline V gene, CDR1 is SQVTM and CDR2 is ANQGSEA. Deletions cut 7 bases from V and 7 bases from J, with 14 bases between. The CDR3 loop reads CSAAGEGEQYF. The CDR3 nucleotides read TGCAGCGCGGCAGGGGAAGGGGAGCAGTACTTC.

This clonotype has just a few counts. At one boundary the junction diverges from the germline segment, which might be a read error. The V call is TRBV29-1, the J call TRBJ2-3; D is uncertain. Germline CDR1 and CDR2: SQVTM and ANQGSEA. The CDR3 is 13 amino acids. This chain's CDR3 is CSVGSPFTDTQYF. CDR3 nucleotides: TGCAGCGTTGGTTCCCCTTTCACAGATACACAGTATTTT.

This clonotype was seen a handful of times. V is TRBV9 and J is TRBJ2-5; D call uncertain. TRBJ2-7 matches the DNA end more closely, so the J call is doubtful. Germline loops: CDR1 SGDLS, CDR2 YYNGEE. The CDR3 contains 14 residues. The CDR3 bases are TGTGCCAGCAGCATTTCGACTGCCTCCTACGAGCAGTACTTC. It encodes CASSISTASYEQYF.

The chain joins TRBV4-3 to TRBJ2-7, with D perhaps matching TRBD1 or TRBD2 (5 bases each). The CDR3 is made up of 16 amino acids. Deletions cut 0 bases from V and 3 bases from J, with 15 bases between. Germline V gene data show CDR1 as LGHNA and CDR2 as YSLEER. Here the CDR3 DNA reads TGCGCCAGCAGCCAAGAGGCCCGGGACCCGTACTACGAGCAGTACTTC. Its translation is CASSQEARDPYYEQYF.

J is TRBJ2-6 and V is TRBV5-6; 7 positions match TRBD1. Germline trimming cut 3 bases from V and 0 bases from J; bases unmatched to any gene: 9. The germline V gene has CDR1 SGHDT and CDR2 YYEEEE. This CDR3 has 18 residues. CDR3 region: CASSSEVTGSSGANVLTF. As DNA, the CDR3 is TGTGCCAGCAGCTCAGAGGTGACAGGGAGCTCTGGGGCCAACGTCCTGACTTTC.

The chain carries TRBV20-1 and TRBJ2-3; D is unclear. Looked up from germline, CDR1 is DFQATT and CDR2 is SNEGSKA (reference sequence). CDR3 size: 13 residues. V was trimmed by 2 bases and J by 2 bases, leaving 8 bases between them. The CDR3 sequence: CSARIPYTDTQYF. CDR3 DNA sequence: TGCAGTGCTAGAATACCGTACACAGATACGCAGTATTTT.

This chain connects TRBV9 to TRBJ2-1, with 7 bases identical to TRBD1. The germline V gene has CDR1 SGDLS and CDR2 YYNGEE. The length of the CDR3 is 14 residues. With V trimmed by 0 bases and J by 8 bases, 5 bases remained unmatched. CDR3 amino acids: CASSVGRTGDEQFF. The CDR3 DNA is TGTGCCAGCAGCGTAGGCCGAACAGGGGATGAGCAGTTCTTC.

J is TRBJ1-1 and V is TRBV11-2; TRBD1 agrees at 7 bases. V lost 6 bases, J lost 1 base, and 8 bases stayed unmatched. This CDR3 region has 15 residues. Looked up from germline, CDR1 is SGHAT and CDR2 is FQNNGV. This CDR3 reads CASRAQQGRNTEAFF. The DNA for the CDR3 is TGTGCCAGCAGAGCACAACAGGGGCGGAACACTGAAGCTTTCTTT.

The sample holds a few counts of this clonotype. Germline and junction disagree at one end, which may indicate a read error. The chain carries TRBV7-7 and TRBJ2-7; a possible D gene is TRBD1 (7 bases). Germline lookup yields CDR1 SSHAT and CDR2 FNYEAQ (reference sequence). This CDR3 comprises 14 residues. CDR3 nucleotides: TGTGCTAGCAGCCAGGGGGGCTCCTCCTACGCGCAGTACTTC. Translating it yields CASSQGGSSYAQYF.

This clonotype was seen only a few times. The chain uses TRBV27 and TRBJ2-1; the match to TRBD1 covers 9 bases. The J call is uncertain, as TRBJ2-7 better fits the DNA end. The CDR3 length is 15 residues. The germline CDR1 and CDR2 sequences are MNHEY and SMNVEV (reference sequence). CDR3 coding DNA: TGTGCCAGCAGTTTCCTACGGGACAGGGCCTACGAGCAGTACTTC. Translating gives CASSFLRDRAYEQYF.

This clonotype was detected a few times. CDR3 in amino acids: CASSLSGTSEVNEQFF. CDR3 in DNA: TGTGCCAGCAGTTTATCGGGGACTAGCGAAGTCAATGAGCAGTTCTTC. This rearrangement joins TRBV28 to TRBJ2-1; TRBD2 matches 10 bases. The CDR3 has 16 residues. Looked up from germline, CDR1 is MDHEN and CDR2 is SYDVKM. The trim removed 1 base at V and 6 bases at J, leaving 6 bases unmatched.

There are a few counts of this clonotype. The CDR3 DNA sequence: TGTGCCAGCTCACCAATCGGGACTTCGCCCACTAGCACAGATACGCAGTATTTT. Translation: CASSPIGTSPTSTDTQYF. The V call is TRBV18, the J call TRBJ2-3; D perhaps matches TRBD2 (6 bases). The CDR3 totals 18 residues. CDR1 is KGHSH, CDR2 LQKENI, per germline. The ends were cut back, 2 bases at V and 0 bases at J, with 18 bases in the middle.

V is TRBV7-9 and J is TRBJ2-7, with a tentative D call TRBD2 (5 bases). The germline V and J ends were trimmed by 5 bases and 0 bases, with 14 bases remaining between them. There are 15 residues in the CDR3. From germline, CDR1 is SEHNR and CDR2 FQNEAQ (reference sequence). The CDR3 DNA reads TGTGCCAGCAGCGTGGACCCGGGGAGCTCCTACGAGCAGTACTTC. Translated, it gives CASSVDPGSSYEQYF. The whole variable domain, filled in from reference TRBV7-9 and TRBJ2-7, reads DTGVSQNPRHKITKRGQNVTFRCDPISEHNRLYWYRQTLGQGPEFLTYFQNEAQLEKSRLLSDRFSAERPKGSFSTLEIQRTEQGDSAMYLCASSVDPGSSYEQYFGPGTRLTVT.

This clonotype occurred many times. V usage is TRBV7-9 and J usage is TRBJ1-1, with D perhaps TRBD1 (5 bases). Trimming removed 0 bases from V and 6 bases from J, with 5 bases in between. Germline V lookup: CDR1 SEHNR, CDR2 FQNEAQ (reference sequence). CDR3 length: 12 residues. The CDR3 region is CASSLAGAEAFF. CDR3 nucleotides: TGTGCCAGCAGCTTAGCGGGGGCTGAAGCTTTCTTT.

V gene TRBV28 combines with J gene TRBJ2-5, with D possibly matching TRBD2 (5 bases). Trimming shortened V by 5 bases and J by 4 bases, and 17 bases separated the two germline ends. CDR1 is MDHEN and CDR2 is SYDVKM in the germline V gene. The CDR3 extends over 15 amino acids. CDR3 nucleotides: TGTGCCAGCAGTCGATCTAGCCGGGGTCGAGAGACCCAGTACTTC. This gives the protein CASSRSSRGRETQYF.

This clonotype was counted only a few times. One junction end disagrees with the germline gene, perhaps due to a read error. The CDR3 sequence is CASSLSGGRGHF. The CDR3 coding sequence is TGTGCCAGCAGCCTCTCAGGCGGCAGGGGGCACTTC. The V gene is TRBV6-2 or TRBV6-3, the J gene TRBJ2-5; TRBD1 matches 8 bases. The V gene's germline CDR1 is MNHEY and CDR2 SVGEGT. The CDR3 covers 12 residues.

This clonotype was observed a few times. V usage is TRBV6-1 and J usage is TRBJ2-1; TRBD2 agrees at 10 bases. Germline CDR1 reads MNHNS; CDR2 reads SASEGT. This CDR3 has 15 residues. Losses at the gene ends were 4 bases for V and 5 bases for J; bases not matched to a gene: 5. In nucleotides, the CDR3 is TGTGCCAGCAGTGCCGGGACTAGCGCAAACAATGAGCAGTTCTTC. Translated: CASSAGTSANNEQFF.

The chain has TRBV20-1 and TRBJ1-2; TRBD1 is a possible D gene (6 bases). This CDR3 has 13 residues. The V gene's germline CDR1 is DFQATT and CDR2 SNEGSKA (reference sequence). V shed 3 bases and J shed 12 bases, with 20 bases lying between them. CDR3 DNA sequence: TGCAGTGCTAGTGGCCAGGGGAGAGAGGGCCACACCTTC. Amino acids: CSASGQGREGHTF.

Notes on this clonotype: The junction departs from germline at one end; a sequencing error may be responsible. The genes are TRBV29-1 and TRBJ2-5; D might be TRBD1 or TRBD2, each matching 7 bases. Germline CDR1 reads SQVTM; CDR2 reads ANQGSEA. The CDR3 has 15 amino acids. The CDR3 is CSVEATGEGDGTQHF. The CDR3 region has the DNA TGCAGCGTTGAAGCCACAGGGGAGGGGGATGGGACCCAGCACTTC. The full variable domain, its missing parts supplied by reference TRBV29-1 and TRBJ2-5, is SAVISQKPSRDICQRGTSLTIQCQVDSQVTMMFWYRQQPGQSLTLIATANQGSEATYESGFVIDKFPISRPNLTFSTLTVSNMSPEDSSIYLCSVEATGEGDGTQHFGPGTRLLVL.

The rearrangement joins TRBV5-1 to TRBJ1-3; the match to TRBD1 covers 7 bases. This CDR3 spans 12 amino acids. V lost 4 bases to trimming and J lost 13 bases; unmatched junction nucleotides: 8. Germline assignment: CDR1 SGHRS and CDR2 YFSETQ. Here the CDR3 DNA reads TGCGCCAGCAGCCAGACCGGGACAGTTATATATTTT. Translating it yields CASSQTGTVIYF.

CDR3 region: CASSYVMAQETQYF. CDR3 bases: TGTGCCAGCAGCTATGTTATGGCCCAAGAGACCCAGTACTTC. The V gene is TRBV7-6, the J gene TRBJ2-5, with no clear D. V lost 4 bases and J 1 base, leaving 10 bases between the germline ends. This CDR3 contains 14 residues. CDR1 SGHVS and CDR2 FNYEAQ come from the germline V gene.

The V gene is TRBV29-1, the J gene TRBJ2-7; TRBD1 matches at 9 bases. The DNA end favors TRBJ2-5, so the J call may be wrong. Germline V lookup: CDR1 SQVTM, CDR2 ANQGSEA. This CDR3 is built from 14 residues. The CDR3 loop reads CSVPDRGSLETQYF. The CDR3 DNA reads as TGCAGCGTCCCGGACAGGGGATCTTTGGAGACCCAGTACTTC.

The gene calls are TRBV12-3 or TRBV12-4 and TRBJ2-2, with 11 bases that match TRBD2. The CDR3 runs 13 residues. The V and J ends lost 6 bases and 11 bases, in that order; junction bases with no gene match: 5. CDR3 in DNA: TGTGCCAGCAGAACTAGCGGGAGCCGAGAGCTGTTTTTT. It specifies CASRTSGSRELFF.

This chain connects TRBV29-1 to TRBJ2-7, with D maybe TRBD2 (6 bases). The CDR3 loop spans 13 amino acids. Per the germline V gene, CDR1 is SQVTM and CDR2 is ANQGSEA. Between the trimmed V and J ends, which lost 5 bases and 2 bases, there was a span of 13 bases. The chain's CDR3 is CSVPNGRTYEQYF. The CDR3 region has the DNA TGCAGCGTTCCTAACGGGAGAACCTACGAGCAGTACTTC.

This clonotype was seen a handful of times. This chain uses TRBV29-1 with TRBJ2-7; no definite D call. Trimming pared 7 bases from V and 1 base from J, leaving 8 bases between. The CDR3 has 11 residues. The V gene's germline CDR1 is SQVTM and CDR2 ANQGSEA. The CDR3 reads CSGIVSYEQYF. The CDR3 region has the DNA TGCAGCGGGATCGTTTCCTACGAGCAGTACTTC.

This clonotype came up once. One end of the junction varies from germline; a read error may be responsible. This chain joins TRBV7-2 and TRBJ2-1; D perhaps matches TRBD2 (7 bases). There are 14 residues in the CDR3. Germline assignment: CDR1 SGHTA and CDR2 FQGNSA. The CDR3 nucleotides are TGTGCCAGCGGCTTAGAAGGACAGCGGGGTGAGCAGTTCTTC. Translated: CASGLEGQRGEQFF.

The chain employs TRBV6-1 and TRBJ2-1; D is perhaps TRBD1 or TRBD2 (6 bases each). Looked up from germline, CDR1 is MNHNS and CDR2 is SASEGT. V gave up 5 bases and J gave up 9 bases, with 20 bases separating them. The CDR3 has 15 amino acids. The CDR3 is CASSKGDSIISEQFF. Here the CDR3 DNA reads TGTGCCAGCAGTAAGGGGGACTCCATTATATCTGAGCAGTTCTTC.

A few counts support this clonotype. The chain is built from TRBV19 and TRBJ1-1; 8 positions match TRBD1. The germline gives CDR1 LNHDA, CDR2 SQIVND (reference sequence). V shed 7 bases, J shed 5 bases, and the junction held 9 bases outside the gene matches. The length of the CDR3 is 14 residues. CDR3 in DNA: TGTGCCAGTACCCGGACAGGGTTATGGACTGAAGCTTTCTTT. This codes for CASTRTGLWTEAFF.